This is a list of T cell receptor beta chains from one sample in a study of blood T cell repertoires in COVID-19. The repertoire was sequenced with immunoSEQ multiplex PCR; TCRdb's copy has only in-frame clones and lacks some. The data show 390,000 or so clones, just under 90% seen once. Sequenced material: PBMCs or T cells enriched from blood (not recorded which). The receptors originated from a woman aged 50 to 60 who had recovered from COVID-19. The CDR3 runs from the conserved cysteine through the conserved F or W.

cdr3_aa: CASSLATGLGETQYF; j_call: TRBJ2-5; v_call: TRBV7-7
cdr3_aa: CASSEVEFGQLENIQYF; j_call: TRBJ2-4; v_call: TRBV2
cdr3_aa: CASSLTKGTDTQYF; j_call: TRBJ2-3; v_call: TRBV4-2
cdr3_aa: CASSLQGARNTEAFF; j_call: TRBJ1-1; v_call: TRBV5-4
cdr3_aa: CASGTNSGNTIYF; j_call: TRBJ1-3; v_call: TRBV12-3/TRBV12-4
cdr3_aa: CASSLLAGGSTGELFF; j_call: TRBJ2-2; v_call: TRBV7-9
cdr3_aa: CASSQNRGYGYTF; j_call: TRBJ1-2; v_call: TRBV3-1/TRBV3-2
cdr3_aa: CASSPSPLTVTGELFF; j_call: TRBJ2-2; v_call: TRBV7-2
cdr3_aa: CASSQGGQTDTQYF; j_call: TRBJ2-3; v_call: TRBV5-4
cdr3_aa: CAWSFGRDRGYTF; j_call: TRBJ1-2; v_call: TRBV30
cdr3_aa: CASSVGQGNTEAFF; j_call: TRBJ1-1; v_call: TRBV7-3
cdr3_aa: CASSQADRGYSYNEQFF; j_call: TRBJ2-1; v_call: TRBV4-2
cdr3_aa: CASTYTGANVLTF; j_call: TRBJ2-6; v_call: TRBV5-1
cdr3_aa: CAWNPPGTGGLPSSYNEQFF; j_call: TRBJ2-1; v_call: TRBV30
cdr3_aa: CASSPRTYTDTQYF; j_call: TRBJ2-3; v_call: TRBV5-1
cdr3_aa: CASSTMNTGELFF; j_call: TRBJ2-2; v_call: TRBV6-5
cdr3_aa: CASSPPGGTEAFF; j_call: TRBJ1-1; v_call: TRBV7-9
cdr3_aa: CASRRSPGVEYGYTF; j_call: TRBJ1-2; v_call: TRBV6-5
cdr3_aa: CASSVDRYQETQYF; j_call: TRBJ2-5; v_call: TRBV7-3
cdr3_aa: CASGHLGARLTEAFF; j_call: TRBJ1-1; v_call: TRBV3-1/TRBV3-2
cdr3_aa: CASSPNRARTAQSQYF; j_call: TRBJ2-5; v_call: TRBV18
cdr3_aa: CASSEIAGVYNEQFF; j_call: TRBJ2-1; v_call: TRBV7-3
cdr3_aa: CASSNTGIFRDRSYNSPLHF; j_call: TRBJ1-6; v_call: TRBV4-1
cdr3_aa: CASSQEITAFYGYTF; j_call: TRBJ1-2; v_call: TRBV3-1/TRBV3-2
cdr3_aa: CASSYSLNQPQHF; j_call: TRBJ1-5; v_call: TRBV6-2/TRBV6-3
cdr3_aa: CAILSAGNTIYF; j_call: TRBJ1-3; v_call: TRBV28
cdr3_aa: CATSRGTGRNYGYTF; j_call: TRBJ1-2; v_call: TRBV15
cdr3_aa: CASSSTGVGTEAFF; j_call: TRBJ1-1; v_call: TRBV6-5
cdr3_aa: CASASDRRNYGYTF; j_call: TRBJ1-2; v_call: TRBV2
cdr3_aa: CASSKRTVREQPQHF; j_call: TRBJ1-5; v_call: TRBV19
cdr3_aa: CASSAGRTATNEKLFF; j_call: TRBJ1-4; v_call: TRBV19
cdr3_aa: CATPGPPMRETQYF; j_call: TRBJ2-5; v_call: TRBV7-3
cdr3_aa: CASSLDRENSPLHF; j_call: TRBJ1-6; v_call: TRBV6-4
cdr3_aa: CASSQVRGETQYF; j_call: TRBJ2-5; v_call: TRBV3-1/TRBV3-2
cdr3_aa: CASSQTLSQPQHF; j_call: TRBJ1-5; v_call: TRBV4-1
cdr3_aa: CASHPRNRARGGEKLFF; j_call: TRBJ1-4; v_call: TRBV2
cdr3_aa: CAWRDQGYEQYF; j_call: TRBJ2-7; v_call: TRBV30
cdr3_aa: CAWSVVTGVAGELFF; j_call: TRBJ2-2; v_call: TRBV30
cdr3_aa: CASRTGKYGYTF; j_call: TRBJ1-2; v_call: TRBV6-5
cdr3_aa: CASSDDRGGTGYTF; j_call: TRBJ1-2; v_call: TRBV18
cdr3_aa: CASSYGTASSYEQYF; j_call: TRBJ2-7; v_call: TRBV5-6